The 7 T cell receptor beta chains below were found in one sample sequenced in a study of cytomegalovirus exposure and HLA in healthy donors. The assay was immunoSEQ multiplex PCR, and TCRdb's table has in-frame clones only and misses some. The repertoire includes under 200,000 clones, 95% to 96% of them detected once, and approximately 1% sits in the top ten. The sample consisted of PBMCs. Receptors originate from a woman between 18 and 30 years old in good health and CMV-seronegative.

V and J are TRBV5-4 and TRBJ1-1, with 10 bases aligning to TRBD1. The V and J ends lost 4 bases and 5 bases, in that order; junction bases with no gene match: 5. The CDR3 covers 14 residues. Germline assignment: CDR1 SGHNT and CDR2 YYREEE (reference sequence). The CDR3 nucleotides are TGTGCCAGCAGCCGGGACAGGGGTAGGACTGAAGCTTTCTTT. Translated, it gives CASSRDRGRTEAFF.

V gene TRBV5-1 combines with J gene TRBJ1-2; TRBD1 might be the D (6 bases). The ends were cut back, 0 bases at V and 4 bases at J, with 13 bases in the middle. Germline CDR1 and CDR2: SGHRS and YFSETQ. The length of the CDR3 is 15 residues. The CDR3 bases are TGCGCCAGCAGCTTGGATCGAGTCAGGGGCTATGGCTACACCTTC. It codes for CASSLDRVRGYGYTF. Variable domain in full (rest from reference TRBV5-1 and TRBJ1-2): KAGVTQTPRYLIKTRGQQVTLSCSPISGHRSVSWYQQTPGQGLQFLFEYFSETQRNKGNFPGRFSGRQFSNSRSEMNVSTLELGDSALYLCASSLDRVRGYGYTFGSGTRLTVV.

The rearrangement joins TRBV25-1 to TRBJ2-7; TRBD1 matches 8 bases. CDR3 length equals 14 residues. The J segment lost 7 bases and the V segment lost 4 bases, leaving 9 bases of the junction unmatched. CDR1 is MGHDK, CDR2 SYGVNS, per germline. The CDR3 sequence: CASSARLQGGEQYF. As DNA, the CDR3 is TGTGCCAGCAGTGCCCGCCTACAGGGGGGTGAGCAGTACTTC.

The chain links TRBV6-5 to TRBJ1-1, with 11 bases aligning to TRBD1. V gave up 4 bases and J gave up 8 bases; unmatched junction bases: 12. The CDR3 totals 16 residues. Germline-derived CDR1 and CDR2 are MNHEY and SVGAGI. The CDR3 DNA reads TGTGCCAGCAGTTCCCCGGGACAGGGGGGGTTTAAGGAAGCTTTCTTT. Its protein is CASSSPGQGGFKEAFF.

The chain links TRBV19 to TRBJ2-7; D is perhaps TRBD2 (5 bases). Trimming shortened V by 6 bases and J by 0 bases, and 12 bases separated the two germline ends. This CDR3 region has 14 residues. Germline CDR1 and CDR2: LNHDA and SQIVND (reference sequence). The CDR3 spells CASRKGSGSYEQYF. The CDR3 nucleotides are TGTGCCAGTAGGAAAGGGAGCGGCTCCTACGAGCAGTACTTC.

The chain is built from TRBV7-2 and TRBJ2-2; TRBD2 agrees at 7 bases. There are 15 residues in the CDR3. Germline V gene lookup returns CDR1 SGHTA and CDR2 FQGNSA. The V and J ends lost 0 bases and 8 bases, in that order; junction bases with no gene match: 6. CDR3 bases: TGTGCCAGCAGCTTAGCGTCGGGGGGAATAGGGGAGCTGTTTTTT. Its protein is CASSLASGGIGELFF.

The V gene is TRBV5-4, the J gene TRBJ2-5; TRBD2 matches at 12 bases. Germline V gene data show CDR1 as SGHNT and CDR2 as YYREEE (reference sequence). With V trimmed by 4 bases and J by 4 bases, 11 bases remained unmatched. This CDR3 is built from 17 residues. The CDR3 sequence: CASSLPPSGGARETQYF. The CDR3 bases are TGTGCCAGCAGCCTCCCCCCTAGCGGGGGGGCCAGAGAGACCCAGTACTTC.